This passage covers 3 T cell receptor beta chains from one sample sequenced in a study of T cell responses to AZD1222 COVID-19 vaccine. TCRdb's copy holds only in-frame clones and misses some; the assay was immunoSEQ multiplex PCR. Among 72,000 or so clones listed, 85% were seen once. Specimen: peripheral blood, collected on day 0 of AZD1222 vaccination. The receptor set was obtained from an adult in good health.

This chain uses TRBV2 with TRBJ1-1; TRBD1 matches at 9 bases. The junction had 11 bases not matched to a gene; V was cut back by 6 bases and J by 0 bases. Germline V CDR1 and CDR2: SNHLY, FYNNEI. CDR3 size: 17 residues. Here the CDR3 reads CASRPGQGGGVNTEAFF. The DNA for the CDR3 is TGTGCCAGCAGGCCGGGACAGGGTGGCGGAGTGAACACTGAAGCTTTCTTT. Using reference TRBV2 and TRBJ1-1 for the parts outside the CDR3, the full variable domain is EPEVTQTPSHQVTQMGQEVILRCVPISNHLYFYWYRQILGQKVEFLVSFYNNEISEKSEIFDDQFSVERPDGSNFTLKIRSTKLEDSAMYFCASRPGQGGGVNTEAFFGQGTRLTVV.

The rearrangement joins TRBV6-5 to TRBJ2-7, with TRBD2 identical over 7 bases. The CDR3 runs 15 residues. V was pared by 0 bases and J by 4 bases, with 6 bases of the junction left unmatched. Germline assignment: CDR1 MNHEY and CDR2 SVGAGI. CDR3 DNA sequence: TGTGCCAGCAGTTACTCACGGGGCGGGGGATACGAGCAGTACTTC. It specifies CASSYSRGGGYEQYF.

The rearrangement links TRBV4-2 to TRBJ1-2; 11 nucleotides match TRBD1. The trim removed 6 bases at V and 8 bases at J, leaving 8 bases unmatched. The germline V gene has CDR1 LGHNA and CDR2 YNFKEQ. The CDR3 has 14 amino acids. The CDR3 DNA reads TGTGCCAGCAGGAAACCGGGACAGGGGGAAGGCTACACCTTC. Translation: CASRKPGQGEGYTF.